A single sample is the source of the 24 T cell receptor beta chains below, sequenced in a study of glioma-infiltrating T cells after dendritic cell vaccination. Sequencing used immunoSEQ multiplex PCR; TCRdb keeps in-frame clones, though not all of them. The table records about 90,000 clones, more than 75% of them present only once. The specimen comprised blood, sampled before dendritic cell vaccination. These receptor sequences come from a human donor with glioblastoma.

The genes are TRBV6-5 and TRBJ2-2; 9 nucleotides match TRBD1. Unmatched junction bases numbered 8, after V lost 8 bases and J lost 7 bases. Germline V CDR1 and CDR2: MNHEY, SVGAGI. CDR3 length: 14 amino acids. CDR3 in DNA: TGTGCCAGCGAATTGACAGGGGGTGTCGGGGAGCTGTTTTTT. Its protein is CASELTGGVGELFF.

V usage is TRBV9 and J usage is TRBJ1-2, with TRBD1 matching 7 bases. Germline CDR1 reads SGDLS; CDR2 reads YYNGEE. The CDR3 has 15 amino acids. V was clipped by 0 bases and J by 3 bases; unmatched bases: 5. CDR3 in DNA: TGTGCCAGCAGCGTAGAGGCAGGGGGTTACTATGGCTACACCTTC. Its translation: CASSVEAGGYYGYTF.

The rearrangement uses TRBV5-6 and TRBJ2-3; 14 nucleotides align to TRBD2. The CDR3 is made up of 18 amino acids. Germline trimming cut 2 bases from V and 1 base from J; bases unmatched to any gene: 6. CDR1 and CDR2 from the germline V gene are SGHDT and YYEEEE. In nucleotides, the CDR3 is TGTGCCAGCAGCTTCAGGACTAGCGGGAGGTATCGCACAGATACGCAGTATTTT. Translation: CASSFRTSGRYRTDTQYF.

Turning to this clone: Other nucleotide sequences in the sample specify the same CDR3. The rearrangement links TRBV6-6 to TRBJ2-7; D might be TRBD1 (5 bases). The CDR3 consists of 11 residues. Germline CDR1 is MNHNY and CDR2 is SVGAGI (reference sequence). V lost 5 bases and J lost 3, with 5 bases in between. Here the CDR3 DNA reads TGTGCCAGCAGTAGGGGCTACGAGCAGTACTTC. Translation gives CASSRGYEQYF.

The chain combines TRBV5-6 with TRBJ2-7; D remains unclear. The V gene's germline CDR1 is SGHDT and CDR2 YYEEEE. The CDR3 sequence is 14 residues long. V was cut by 6 bases and J by 0 bases, with 13 bases left in between. CDR3 nucleotides: TGTGCCAGCAAGGCTTCCTCTAGCTCCTACGAGCAGTACTTC. It is translated as CASKASSSSYEQYF. Drawing the rest from reference TRBV5-6 and TRBJ2-7, the complete variable domain is DAGVTQSPTHLIKTRGQQVTLRCSPKSGHDTVSWYQQALGQGPQFIFQYYEEEERQRGNFPDRFSGHQFPNYSSELNVNALLLGDSALYLCASKASSSSYEQYFGPGTRLTVT.

The table lists this clone with a few counts. The chain joins TRBV6-5 to TRBJ1-4; no clear D gene. The V end lost 6 bases, the J end lost 7 bases, and 18 bases lay between the germline ends. CDR3 length equals 15 residues. The germline V gene has CDR1 MNHEY and CDR2 SVGAGI. The CDR3 bases are TGTGCCAGCAGGAGCTCTCCTAGAGTGTTTGAAAAACTGTTTTTT. Amino acids: CASRSSPRVFEKLFF.

V is TRBV2 and J is TRBJ2-1, with TRBD2 matching 11 bases. This CDR3 has 15 residues. The V segment lost 5 bases and the J segment 4 bases; nucleotides outside the gene matches: 4. CDR1 SNHLY and CDR2 FYNNEI come from the germline V gene. CDR3 in DNA: TGTGCCAGCAGTAAACTAGCGGGAGATTACAATGAGCAGTTCTTC. It yields the protein CASSKLAGDYNEQFF.

The table lists this clone with a count of one. The rearrangement uses TRBV11-3 and TRBJ2-1; 9 bases are shared with TRBD2. CDR1 and CDR2 from the germline V gene are SGHNT and YENEEA. The ends lost 6 bases at V and 0 bases at J; junction bases unmatched: 3. The CDR3 length is 15 residues. The DNA for the CDR3 is TGTGCCAGCAGGGGTAGCGGGAGCTCCTACAATGAGCAGTTCTTC. Its protein is CASRGSGSSYNEQFF.

The CDR3 DNA reads TGTGCCACCCTGGGACTACCTAACACTGAAGCTTTCTTT. Translated, it gives CATLGLPNTEAFF. This chain links TRBV10-3 with TRBJ1-1; possible D gene TRBD1, 5 bases. Germline V gives CDR1 ENHRY, CDR2 SYGVKD. The V end was cut by 10 bases, the J end by 2 bases, with 14 bases between. The CDR3 sequence is 13 residues long.

The rearrangement joins TRBV6-1 to TRBJ2-3; unclear D gene. The length of the CDR3 is 15 residues. Deletions cut 4 bases from V and 2 bases from J, with 13 bases between. Germline values: CDR1 MNHNS, CDR2 SASEGT. CDR3 loop: CASSVSGDHTDTQYF. The CDR3 region has the DNA TGTGCCAGCAGTGTATCAGGTGACCACACAGATACGCAGTATTTT.

V usage is TRBV11-3 and J usage is TRBJ1-5, with D maybe TRBD1 (5 bases). The CDR3 has 14 residues. Germline V CDR1 and CDR2: SGHNT, YENEEA. V was clipped by 5 bases and J by 4 bases, with 12 bases between them. Written as DNA, the CDR3 is TGTGCCAGCAGCGCCTGGACACAAAATCAGCCCCAGCATTTT. Its translation is CASSAWTQNQPQHF.

This chain joins TRBV6-1 and TRBJ2-7; TRBD1 matches at 8 bases. The CDR3 is made up of 14 amino acids. V lost 7 bases to trimming and J lost 0 bases; unmatched junction nucleotides: 5. Germline V gene sequence: CDR1 MNHNS, CDR2 SASEGT. CDR3 coding DNA: TGTGCCAGCAACCTACAGGGGGGCTCCTACGAGCAGTACTTC. This sequence encodes CASNLQGGSYEQYF.

This clone was counted between two and nine times. The chain has TRBV5-4 and TRBJ2-2; D gene unclear. Trimming cost V 0 bases and J 1 base, with 7 bases left between them. Germline-derived CDR1 and CDR2 are SGHNT and YYREEE (reference sequence). CDR3 length: 15 residues. CDR3 sequence: CASSLAGLNTGELFF. The CDR3 DNA is TGTGCCAGCAGCTTGGCTGGGCTGAACACCGGGGAGCTGTTTTTT.

This chain connects TRBV25-1 to TRBJ2-1, with TRBD2 matching 7 bases. The CDR3 covers 14 residues. Trimming took 7 bases from V and 0 from J; bases not matched to a gene: 3. Per germline, CDR1 MGHDK and CDR2 SYGVNS. CDR3 DNA sequence: TGTGCCAGCAACGGGGGGTTCTCCTACAATGAGCAGTTCTTC. Protein product: CASNGGFSYNEQFF.

The V and J genes are TRBV11-1 and TRBJ1-1, with no clear D. The germline V and J ends were trimmed by 3 bases and 6 bases, with 8 bases remaining between them. The CDR3 has 12 residues. CDR1 and CDR2 from the germline V gene are SGHAT and FQDESV (reference sequence). The CDR3 spells CASSLIGAEAFF. The CDR3 nucleotides are TGTGCCAGCAGCTTGATCGGGGCTGAAGCTTTCTTT.

The CDR3 spells CASSLSAGGDEQYF. The CDR3 nucleotides read TGTGCCAGCAGCTTATCAGCGGGAGGCGATGAGCAGTACTTC. The gene calls are TRBV7-3 and TRBJ2-7; TRBD2 aligns across 9 bases. The CDR3 loop spans 14 amino acids. Germline CDR1 is SGHTA and CDR2 is FQGTGA. Trimming cost V 2 bases and J 7 bases; bases outside gene matches: 6. The variable domain in full, with the rest retrieved from reference TRBV7-3 and TRBJ2-7, is GAGVSQTPSNKVTEKGKYVELRCDPISGHTALYWYRQSLGQGPEFLIYFQGTGAADDSGLPNDRFFAVRPEGSVSTLKIQRTERGDSAVYLCASSLSAGGDEQYFGPGTRLTVT.

The rearrangement uses TRBV6-5 and TRBJ2-3; a weak D match, TRBD2 (6 bases). The CDR3 totals 15 residues. The germline V gene has CDR1 MNHEY and CDR2 SVGAGI. V lost 6 bases and J 3 bases, leaving 16 bases between the germline ends. CDR3 DNA: TGTGCCAGCAGCCCCCGGGCGGGGATTACAGATACGCAGTATTTT. It yields the protein CASSPRAGITDTQYF.

This clone has just a few counts. This chain links TRBV28 with TRBJ1-1; 8 positions agree with TRBD1. Germline V gene data show CDR1 as MDHEN and CDR2 as SYDVKM. The CDR3 length is 14 residues. The junction had 5 bases not matched to a gene; V was cut back by 4 bases and J by 4 bases. The CDR3 DNA follows: TGTGCCAGCAGTTGGACAGGGTTGGGCACTGAAGCTTTCTTT. It codes for CASSWTGLGTEAFF.

Worth noting for this clone: Sequence at one end of the junction differs from germline and may be a read error. This rearrangement joins TRBV5-4 to TRBJ2-7, with 11 bases lining up with TRBD2. Per the germline V gene, CDR1 is SGHNT and CDR2 is YYREEE (reference sequence). This CDR3 is 15 amino acids long. CDR3 residues: CASSYLSGGAYERYF. The CDR3 nucleotides are TGTGCCAGCAGCTATCTTAGCGGGGGGGCCTACGAGCGGTACTTC.

The chain combines TRBV7-2 with TRBJ2-7, with 11 nucleotides matching TRBD2. The CDR3 totals 15 residues. Germline-derived CDR1 and CDR2 are SGHTA and FQGNSA. Trimming at V came to 6 bases and at J to 2 bases, leaving 6 bases not matched to a gene. The CDR3 protein is CASRHRLAGTYEQYF. The CDR3 DNA sequence: TGTGCCAGCAGACACAGACTAGCGGGAACCTACGAGCAGTACTTC.

This chain joins TRBV7-9 and TRBJ1-4; D is undetermined. CDR1 SEHNR and CDR2 FQNEAQ come from the germline V gene (reference sequence). The V end was cut by 4 bases, the J end by 8 bases, with 17 bases between. The CDR3 consists of 15 residues. The CDR3 region is CASSWLMGGGEKLFF. The CDR3 coding sequence is TGTGCCAGCAGCTGGTTAATGGGAGGAGGAGAAAAACTGTTTTTT.

The count of this clone is one. The V gene is TRBV18, the J gene TRBJ1-4, with 7 bases fitting TRBD1. Unmatched junction bases numbered 12, after V lost 4 bases and J lost 7 bases. This CDR3 has 16 amino acids. CDR1 KGHSH and CDR2 LQKENI come from the germline V gene. The chain's CDR3 is CASSRTGEVFTEKLFF. CDR3 bases: TGTGCCAGCTCACGAACAGGGGAAGTTTTTACTGAAAAACTGTTTTTT.

The genes are TRBV7-9 and TRBJ2-4; TRBD1 agrees at 9 bases. Germline values: CDR1 SEHNR, CDR2 FQNEAQ (reference sequence). This CDR3 has 16 residues. With 5 bases clipped from V and 6 bases from J, the junction kept 11 bases outside the gene matches. The CDR3 DNA is TGTGCCAGCAGCCCATCGGGGACAGGGTTATCAAACATTCAGTACTTC. It translates to CASSPSGTGLSNIQYF.

The chain links TRBV5-6 to TRBJ1-1, with D hard to call. The germline gives CDR1 SGHDT, CDR2 YYEEEE. V was trimmed by 0 bases and J by 3 bases, leaving 3 bases between them. The CDR3 length is 12 residues. The CDR3 coding sequence is TGTGCCAGCAGCTTGGCCTACACTGAAGCTTTCTTT. Translating it yields CASSLAYTEAFF.